Following are 26 T cell receptor beta chains from one sample sequenced in a study of shared clonotypes between healthy human individuals. Sequencing used immunoSEQ multiplex PCR; TCRdb keeps in-frame clones, though not all of them. This sample has 2 million to 3 million clones, with over 85% found just once. The sequenced material came from naive CD4+ T cells from PBMCs. As for subset: CD45RA+ positively selected. These receptors were collected from a man between 18 and 35 years old in good health. Some clones in this sample may be carry-over from other donors' samples.

A note on this clone: The sample has other DNA sequences that encode this CDR3 too. The chain employs TRBV5-1 and TRBJ2-5; D remains ambiguous. With 0 bases removed from V and 2 bases from J, the gap between germline ends came to 8 bases. CDR3 length: 14 amino acids. The V gene's germline CDR1 is SGHRS and CDR2 YFSETQ. The chain's CDR3 is CASSLGRAQETQYF. DNA for the CDR3: TGCGCCAGCAGCTTGGGAAGGGCTCAAGAGACCCAGTACTTC.

The rearrangement uses TRBV9 and TRBJ2-1, with a possible D match to TRBD2 (7 bases). The CDR3 consists of 16 residues. Germline-derived CDR1 and CDR2 are SGDLS and YYNGEE. V was clipped by 4 bases and J by 8 bases, with 22 bases between them. For the CDR3, the DNA is TGTGCCAGCAGCTCGAGGGGGGGACTTCCCTCCTATGAGCAGTTCTTC. It encodes CASSSRGGLPSYEQFF.

V usage is TRBV5-1 and J usage is TRBJ1-2; TRBD1 matches 8 bases. The V gene end was trimmed by 4 bases and the J gene end by 4 bases; junction bases not matched to a gene: 12. The length of the CDR3 is 16 residues. Germline values: CDR1 SGHRS, CDR2 YFSETQ. In DNA form, the CDR3 reads TGCGCCAGCAGCCAAGGACCGACAGGGGTCGGCTATGGCTACACCTTC. Protein product: CASSQGPTGVGYGYTF. The full variable domain, in which reference TRBV5-1 and TRBJ1-2 provide the parts outside the CDR3, is KAGVTQTPRYLIKTRGQQVTLSCSPISGHRSVSWYQQTPGQGLQFLFEYFSETQRNKGNFPGRFSGRQFSNSRSEMNVSTLELGDSALYLCASSQGPTGVGYGYTFGSGTRLTVV.

V gene TRBV9 combines with J gene TRBJ2-1; 7 positions match TRBD2. This CDR3 is 16 amino acids long. The germline V gene has CDR1 SGDLS and CDR2 YYNGEE. The V gene end was trimmed by 4 bases and the J gene end by 9 bases; junction bases not matched to a gene: 16. In DNA form, the CDR3 reads TGTGCCAGCAGCATCGCTTCGGGACTACCAGGTAGTGAGCAGTTCTTC. This encodes CASSIASGLPGSEQFF.

The V and J genes are TRBV7-9 and TRBJ1-6, with D unclear. Between the trimmed V and J ends, which lost 5 bases and 18 bases, there was a span of 17 bases. Germline CDR1 is SEHNR and CDR2 is FQNEAQ (reference sequence). The CDR3 covers 12 residues. CDR3: CASSRPDGLSHF. CDR3 sequence (DNA): TGTGCCAGCAGCCGCCCGGACGGCTTATCCCACTTT.

The DNA of the CDR3 is TGTGCCAGCAGTCCCAGACAGGGTGAAGCTTTCTTT. This gives the protein CASSPRQGEAFF. The chain carries TRBV5-4 and TRBJ1-1; the match to TRBD1 covers 7 bases. Germline V gene sequence: CDR1 SGHNT, CDR2 YYREEE (reference sequence). Unmatched junction bases numbered 5, after V lost 5 bases and J lost 7 bases. CDR3 length: 12 amino acids.

A few counts support this clone. The genes are TRBV5-1 and TRBJ2-5; 7 bases are shared with TRBD1. With 4 bases clipped from V and 1 base from J, the junction kept 10 bases outside the gene matches. CDR1 is SGHRS and CDR2 is YFSETQ in the germline V gene. The CDR3 is made up of 16 amino acids. CDR3 in DNA: TGCGCCAGCAGCCTAGGACAGGCCGAGGGCCAAGAGACCCAGTACTTC. Its protein product is CASSLGQAEGQETQYF.

The genes are TRBV10-3 and TRBJ2-3, with 9 bases lining up with TRBD1. The CDR3 loop spans 14 amino acids. Germline values: CDR1 ENHRY, CDR2 SYGVKD. Trimming at V came to 10 bases and at J to 4 bases, leaving 9 bases not matched to a gene. The CDR3 sequence: CATRQGQGSDTQYF. The CDR3 bases are TGTGCCACGAGGCAGGGACAGGGATCAGATACGCAGTATTTT.

V and J are TRBV5-1 and TRBJ2-7; TRBD1 agrees at 12 bases. Germline lookup yields CDR1 SGHRS and CDR2 YFSETQ. The CDR3 is made up of 14 amino acids. Trimming cost V 4 bases and J 6 bases; bases outside gene matches: 5. The CDR3 region is CASSEGTGGGEQYF. In DNA, the CDR3 is TGCGCCAGCAGCGAGGGGACAGGGGGCGGCGAGCAGTACTTC.

With regard to this clone: The limits of the CDR3 on the DNA are not certain, so only TCRdb's listed CDR3 is given. The rearrangement links TRBV27 to TRBJ1-1. The CDR3 contains 15 residues when both ends are counted. Germline lookup yields CDR1 MNHEY and CDR2 SMNVEV (reference sequence). This CDR3 reads CASSILGGMNTEAFF.

The chain combines TRBV5-1 with TRBJ2-5; TRBD1 aligns across 10 bases. Near its end, the DNA agrees better with TRBJ2-7, so the J call may be wrong. Germline V gives CDR1 SGHRS, CDR2 YFSETQ. CDR3 length equals 14 residues. The DNA of the CDR3 is TGCGCCAGCAGCCTACGGACAGGGGGTTACGAGCAGTACTTC. Amino acid sequence: CASSLRTGGYEQYF.

This clone was recorded only once. The genes are TRBV14 and TRBJ1-2, with D possibly being TRBD1 (6 bases). Trimming stripped 0 bases from V and 3 bases from J, with 17 bases between. Germline CDR1 is SGHDN and CDR2 is FVKESK. This CDR3 spans 17 amino acids. The CDR3 reads CASSQDLAGAGYYGYTF. For the CDR3, the DNA is TGTGCCAGCAGCCAAGATTTGGCAGGGGCTGGGTACTATGGCTACACCTTC.

The CDR3 sequence is CASSYSGLAGLREQYF. The CDR3 DNA reads as TGTGCCAGCAGTTACTCGGGACTAGCGGGGCTCCGCGAGCAGTACTTC. The chain has TRBV6-5 and TRBJ2-7; 13 bases are a match to TRBD2. The CDR3 is 16 amino acids. CDR1 MNHEY and CDR2 SVGAGI come from the germline V gene. Trimming removed 0 bases from V and 6 bases from J; junction bases left unmatched: 5.

The CDR3 region has the DNA TGTGCCACCAGCAGAGATTCCCGAGGGAGGACAGGGGGCGCAGATACGCAGTATTTT. Translation gives CATSRDSRGRTGGADTQYF. The chain has TRBV15 and TRBJ2-3; 11 bases match TRBD1. The length of the CDR3 is 19 residues. CDR1 and CDR2 (germline): LNHNV, YYDKDF (reference sequence). V lost 0 bases and J lost 4; bases outside the gene matches: 12.

The V call is TRBV5-1, the J call TRBJ1-2, with D unresolved. Germline assignment: CDR1 SGHRS and CDR2 YFSETQ. Trimming removed 0 bases at V and 3 bases at J, with 6 bases between. CDR3 size: 13 residues. CDR3 bases: TGCGCCAGCAGCTTGGAGGCAGACTATGGCTACACCTTC. It codes for CASSLEADYGYTF.

This sequence joins TRBV27 and TRBJ2-5; 7 bases map to TRBD2. This CDR3 spans 14 amino acids. Trimming at V came to 3 bases and at J to 6 bases, leaving 7 bases not matched to a gene. Germline V CDR1 and CDR2: MNHEY, SMNVEV (reference sequence). The CDR3 DNA sequence: TGTGCCAGCAGTTTTGGGAGGGCGAGACAGACCCAGTACTTC. Protein product: CASSFGRARQTQYF.

The chain recombines TRBV4-1 with TRBJ2-5; D is ambiguous. Germline V gene data show CDR1 as MGHRA and CDR2 as YSYEKL. V lost 1 base and J 5 bases, leaving 11 bases between the germline ends. This CDR3 has 14 amino acids. CDR3 nucleotide sequence: TGCGCCAGCAGCCAAGCCGGGTTCGGGGAGACCCAGTACTTC. This gives the protein CASSQAGFGETQYF.

The chain's CDR3 is CASSLIGGRTEAFF. DNA of the CDR3: TGTGCCAGCAGCTTGATAGGGGGCAGGACTGAAGCTTTCTTT. The chain joins TRBV7-3 to TRBJ1-1; 7 nucleotides match TRBD1. The ends lost 3 bases at V and 5 bases at J; junction bases unmatched: 6. CDR3 size: 14 residues. Germline V gene lookup returns CDR1 SGHTA and CDR2 FQGTGA.

A few counts support this clone. The chain combines TRBV30 with TRBJ1-5; unclear D gene. The CDR3 length is 13 residues. Trimming pared 2 bases from V and 4 bases from J, leaving 9 bases between. Germline loops: CDR1 GTSNPN, CDR2 SVGIG (reference sequence). Here the CDR3 DNA reads TGTGCCTGGAGTCAGAAAGGAAATCAGCCCCAGCATTTT. This translates into CAWSQKGNQPQHF.

CDR3 amino acids: CASSFGTGVNTEAFF. The CDR3 DNA follows: TGTGCCAGCAGCTTCGGGACAGGGGTAAACACTGAAGCTTTCTTT. The V and J genes are TRBV7-9 and TRBJ1-1, with 10 positions matching TRBD1. Trimming cost V 3 bases and J 2 bases; bases outside gene matches: 3. Germline V gives CDR1 SEHNR, CDR2 FQNEAQ (reference sequence). This CDR3 has 15 amino acids.

The chain has TRBV7-9 and TRBJ2-7; TRBD1 is a possible D gene (6 bases). Germline assignment: CDR1 SEHNR and CDR2 FQNEAQ (reference sequence). V was shortened by 4 bases and J by 6 bases, with 19 bases between the two germline ends. The CDR3 contains 15 residues. In DNA, the CDR3 is TGTGCCAGCAGCTCCCAAGGACAGATAGGGTCCGAGCAGTACTTC. As protein: CASSSQGQIGSEQYF. Supplemented by reference TRBV7-9 and TRBJ2-7, the full variable domain reads DTGVSQNPRHKITKRGQNVTFRCDPISEHNRLYWYRQTLGQGPEFLTYFQNEAQLEKSRLLSDRFSAERPKGSFSTLEIQRTEQGDSAMYLCASSSQGQIGSEQYFGPGTRLTVT.

DNA for the CDR3: TGTGCCTTTTCTGCCGGAAACACCATATATTTT. This gives the protein CAFSAGNTIYF. The chain employs TRBV30 and TRBJ1-3; D remains unclear. This CDR3 has 11 amino acids. Germline lookup yields CDR1 GTSNPN and CDR2 SVGIG (reference sequence). Trimming left V 7 bases short and J 4 bases short, with 8 bases between.

V and J are TRBV6-5 and TRBJ2-7; 10 bases line up with TRBD1. The CDR3 is 15 amino acids. Losses at the gene ends were 6 bases for V and 2 bases for J; bases not matched to a gene: 7. The V gene's germline CDR1 is MNHEY and CDR2 SVGAGI. CDR3: CASSFRDRGTYEQYF. The CDR3 nucleotides are TGTGCCAGCAGCTTCCGGGACAGGGGTACCTACGAGCAGTACTTC.

V usage is TRBV6-6 and J usage is TRBJ1-4, with 7 bases identical to TRBD1. The length of the CDR3 is 16 residues. The V gene's germline CDR1 is MNHNY and CDR2 SVGAGI (reference sequence). Losses at the gene ends were 6 bases for V and 0 bases for J; bases not matched to a gene: 7. CDR3 sequence (DNA): TGTGCCAGCAGCATACAGGGGCTTGCAACTAATGAAAAACTGTTTTTT. Its protein product is CASSIQGLATNEKLFF.

The J gene is TRBJ2-3, the V gene TRBV5-1; possibly TRBD1 for D (6 bases). V was trimmed by 4 bases and J by 6 bases, leaving 15 bases between them. Per the germline V gene, CDR1 is SGHRS and CDR2 is YFSETQ. The CDR3 sequence is 14 residues long. The CDR3 region is CASSQGTGADTQYF. In DNA, the CDR3 is TGCGCCAGCAGCCAGGGGACCGGCGCTGATACGCAGTATTTT.

Here the CDR3 DNA reads TGTGCCAGTAGGAGCTCGACGACTTCCTACAATGAGCAGTTCTTC. It translates to CASRSSTTSYNEQFF. This chain uses TRBV19 with TRBJ2-1; D is undetermined. This CDR3 has 15 amino acids. Germline values: CDR1 LNHDA, CDR2 SQIVND (reference sequence). Trimming pared 6 bases from V and 1 base from J, leaving 13 bases between.